The rows below give T cell receptor beta chains drawn from one sample of a study of T cell repertoires in cytomegalovirus infection. TCRdb re-called the reads through MiXCR, storing one row per CDR3 protein. This sample has roughly 230,000 distinct CDR3 sequences, with 17% found just once. Material: CD8+ T cells from PBMCs. These receptor sequences come from a human donor in good health (CMV status not recorded). Some clones in this sample may be carry-over from other donors' samples. Both conserved end residues are part of each CDR3. A D gene is named only where the DNA matches it firmly.

TRBV6-6	TRBJ1-1	-	CASRGGSWDLNTEAFF
TRBV20-1	TRBJ1-6	-	CSARDIRMDSSYNSPLHF
TRBV2	TRBJ1-2	TRBD1	CASSEIGGQGAVGYTF
TRBV7-9	TRBJ1-1	-	CASRADTEAFF
TRBV14	TRBJ2-1	-	CASSRYRGTGVEQFF
TRBV7-9	TRBJ2-3	-	CASSLGGPSGADTQYF
TRBV6-2/TRBV6-3	TRBJ2-4	-	CASSYGTLKGDKNIQYF
TRBV7-8	TRBJ2-1	TRBD1	CASSPTGTGYYNEQFF
TRBV7-6	TRBJ2-7	-	CASSLVGLPFWEQYF
TRBV3-1	TRBJ2-7	-	CASSSSTPYEQYF
TRBV27	TRBJ1-5	-	CASSIPNQPQHF
TRBV7-9	TRBJ1-1	TRBD1	CASGPETGFAEAFF
TRBV7-8	TRBJ2-1	TRBD2	CASSLGGGGNEQFF
TRBV6-1	TRBJ1-5	TRBD1	CASSSQTGGNQPQHF
TRBV20-1	TRBJ2-1	TRBD2	CSAIGLAGYNEQFF
TRBV4-1	TRBJ1-1	-	CASSHPTGLNTEAFF
TRBV11-1	TRBJ2-5	-	CASSSTLEQETQYF
TRBV4-2	TRBJ2-1	-	CASSQEGLATTYNEQFF
TRBV7-9	TRBJ1-1	-	CATEAGMNTEAFF
TRBV11-2	TRBJ2-5	-	CASSSLGATVWETQYF
TRBV7-6	TRBJ2-2	TRBD1	CASSLALGTGENTGELFF
TRBV10-3	TRBJ2-7	TRBD1	CAISDGTGNPYEQYF
TRBV10-3	TRBJ2-7	-	CAISEPPSTGLSSYEQYF
TRBV20-1	TRBJ2-4	TRBD2	CSAREFLAGGTIAKNIQYF
TRBV6-5	TRBJ2-7	-	CASSYSSGTEQYF
TRBV7-6	TRBJ1-1	-	CASSPAAFF
TRBV10-3	TRBJ2-1	TRBD1	CAISSDRVLFF
TRBV2	TRBJ2-1	TRBD2	CASRETSGEYDGQFF
TRBV28	TRBJ2-7	-	CASSLLSPRDGAYEQYF
TRBV11-1	TRBJ2-7	-	CASSLAQTYEQYF
TRBV7-9	TRBJ2-7	-	CASSASFRDPREQYF
TRBV28	TRBJ2-2	-	CASRSSNTGELFF
TRBV20-1	TRBJ2-4	TRBD1	CSATGQGGNIQYF
TRBV6-2/TRBV6-3	TRBJ2-2	-	CASSYPTGRLTGELFF
TRBV29-1	TRBJ1-5	-	CSVESHGVDTGVSPPHQPQHF
TRBV13	TRBJ2-1	TRBD2	CASSPGASGPYEQFF
TRBV28	TRBJ2-7	-	CASSLLGEIYEQYF
TRBV6-2/TRBV6-3	TRBJ1-1	-	CASVLYKNTEAFF
TRBV4-1	TRBJ2-1	-	CASSLRSETAGDEQFF
TRBV6-6	TRBJ1-5	-	CASSYLSRNQPQHF
TRBV6-1	TRBJ2-1	-	CASSEGSGPRNEQFF
TRBV5-6	TRBJ2-5	TRBD1	CASSLATGGNQETQYF
TRBV15	TRBJ2-1	-	CATSSAKDLSHEQFF
TRBV7-9	TRBJ2-5	-	CASSSRGLQETQYF
TRBV7-2	TRBJ2-7	TRBD2	CASSLVARGGVGEQYF
TRBV7-2	TRBJ1-1	-	CASSSTGMDTEAFF
TRBV11-2	TRBJ1-1	-	CASSLGVLVNTEAFF